Below, 9 T cell receptor beta chains from the same sample are listed, as sequenced in a study of shared clonotypes between healthy human individuals (dated by TCRdb to the early 2020s). The library was built by means of the immunoSEQ multiplex PCR assay. Imported from immuneACCESS, the table was reduced by TCRdb to in-frame sequences with V and J called. These copies leave out some clones; in studies compared against another copy, an unresolved V gene accounts for under half, and the cause of the remainder is not known. Here the sample has approximately 2.3 million clones; more than 80% occur a single time. Under 0.45% of the sample is held by the ten biggest clonotypes. The sequenced material came from naive CD4+ T cells from PBMCs. Reading the label with the study, this specimen's cell subset or site is: CD45RA+ positively selected. The receptors derive from a man in his late teens or twenties in good health. Some clones in this sample may be carry-over from other donors' samples.

This clone came up a few times. The rearrangement links TRBV5-1 to TRBJ1-1; 9 bases are a match to TRBD1. V was clipped by 2 bases and J by 10 bases; unmatched bases: 12. The CDR3 sequence is 15 residues long. Germline V gene sequence: CDR1 SGHRS, CDR2 YFSETQ. CDR3 sequence reads: CASSFSPGQGGGAFF. The CDR3 nucleotides read TGCGCCAGCAGCTTCTCTCCGGGACAGGGAGGCGGAGCTTTCTTT. The full variable domain, in which reference TRBV5-1 and TRBJ1-1 provide the parts outside the CDR3, is KAGVTQTPRYLIKTRGQQVTLSCSPISGHRSVSWYQQTPGQGLQFLFEYFSETQRNKGNFPGRFSGRQFSNSRSEMNVSTLELGDSALYLCASSFSPGQGGGAFFGQGTRLTVV.

Comments on this clone: The same CDR3 arises from other DNA sequences in this sample as well. The chain recombines TRBV5-1 with TRBJ2-5; 7 positions agree with TRBD2. The germline V gene has CDR1 SGHRS and CDR2 YFSETQ. V trimming: 0 bases; J trimming: 4 bases; junction bases outside the gene matches: 3. This CDR3 contains 14 residues. The CDR3 here is CASSLVREGETQYF. Written as DNA, the CDR3 is TGCGCCAGCAGCTTGGTCAGGGAGGGAGAGACCCAGTACTTC.

J is TRBJ2-2 and V is TRBV18, with 9 bases lining up with TRBD2. CDR1 is KGHSH, CDR2 LQKENI, per germline. This CDR3 spans 16 amino acids. The V segment lost 1 base and the J segment 4 bases; nucleotides outside the gene matches: 4. The CDR3, as DNA: TGTGCCAGCTCACCACTAGCGGGAGTCCCCACCGGGGAGCTGTTTTTT. This gives the protein CASSPLAGVPTGELFF.

The J gene is TRBJ1-2, the V gene TRBV10-3, with 9 nucleotides matching TRBD1. Germline V gives CDR1 ENHRY, CDR2 SYGVKD. The CDR3 consists of 13 residues. V trimming: 10 bases; J trimming: 1 base; junction bases outside the gene matches: 4. CDR3 bases: TGTGCCACCAGACAGGGGGGTAACTATGGCTACACCTTC. Amino acid sequence: CATRQGGNYGYTF.

V usage is TRBV5-1 and J usage is TRBJ2-7, with TRBD2 matching over 13 bases. The V segment lost 4 bases and the J segment 1 base; nucleotides outside the gene matches: 5. Germline CDR1 is SGHRS and CDR2 is YFSETQ. The CDR3 consists of 16 residues. CDR3 nucleotides: TGCGCCAGCAGCCTAGGGACTAGCGGGAAGTCCTACGAGCAGTACTTC. As protein: CASSLGTSGKSYEQYF. Variable domain in full (rest from reference TRBV5-1 and TRBJ2-7): KAGVTQTPRYLIKTRGQQVTLSCSPISGHRSVSWYQQTPGQGLQFLFEYFSETQRNKGNFPGRFSGRQFSNSRSEMNVSTLELGDSALYLCASSLGTSGKSYEQYFGPGTRLTVT.

This chain connects TRBV5-5 to TRBJ1-1, with no clear D. This CDR3 region has 17 residues. In germline, CDR1 is SGHKS, CDR2 YYEKEE (reference sequence). The V end lost 8 bases, the J end lost 4 bases, and 27 bases lay between the germline ends. This CDR3 is CASRTGPFGHAGTEAFF. CDR3 nucleotide sequence: TGTGCCAGTCGGACTGGGCCGTTCGGGCACGCTGGCACTGAAGCTTTCTTT.

As for this clone: The identical CDR3 is also encoded by other nucleotide sequences in the sample. The V gene is TRBV9, the J gene TRBJ2-5, with TRBD2 matching over 8 bases. The CDR3 sequence is 14 residues long. Trimming took 2 bases from V and 0 from J; bases not matched to a gene: 0. Germline CDR1 and CDR2: SGDLS and YYNGEE. For the CDR3, the DNA is TGTGCCAGCAGCGTTAGCGGGAACCAAGAGACCCAGTACTTC. Translating gives CASSVSGNQETQYF. Drawing the rest from reference TRBV9 and TRBJ2-5, the complete variable domain is DSGVTQTPKHLITATGQRVTLRCSPRSGDLSVYWYQQSLDQGLQFLIQYYNGEERAKGNILERFSAQQFPDLHSELNLSSLELGDSALYFCASSVSGNQETQYFGPGTRLLVL.

This chain joins TRBV18 and TRBJ1-2, with a tentative D call TRBD1 (5 bases). V shed 4 bases and J shed 6 bases, with 9 bases lying between them. The CDR3 contains 12 residues. CDR1 is KGHSH, CDR2 LQKENI, per germline. CDR3 bases: TGTGCCAGCTCACGACAGACGGATGGCTACACCTTC. It is translated as CASSRQTDGYTF.

The chain has TRBV4-1 and TRBJ1-4; D is uncertain. There are 15 residues in the CDR3. CDR1 and CDR2 (germline): MGHRA, YSYEKL. The CDR3 DNA follows: TGCGCGAGCGGGGATGGTAGGCCTCATAATGAAAAACTGTTTTTT. It translates to CASGDGRPHNEKLFF.